This entry is about one T cell receptor beta chain. The target antigen is unknown. This CDR3 has 17 amino acids. Germline V gene data show CDR1 as SGHRS and CDR2 as YFSETQ. TCRdb reprocessed the 5' RACE reads; each CDR3 protein has one entry and no DNA is given. In all, the sample yields fewer than 350,000 distinct CDR3 sequences. Donors gave under 3 ml of blood apiece. The sample is drawn from a study of monozygotic twins with inflammatory bowel disease. Notes on the study in general: The data offered no way to tell different T cell subtypes apart. Relative to healthy twins, IBD patients had fewer clonotypes in common with others, a gap that was especially apparent with disease activity.

The J gene is TRBJ2-3, the V gene TRBV5-1; TCRdb calls TRBD2, which cannot be checked without DNA. This TCR derives from a human donor with ulcerative colitis or Crohn's disease, or a healthy co-twin of an affected twin (not recorded which). The sequenced material came from blood. The CDR3 loop reads CASSFPGTSTGTDTQYF.